The T cell receptor beta chain under discussion was sequenced for a study of cytomegalovirus exposure and HLA in healthy donors. A remark on this clone: Its target is not known. The sample carries other DNA sequences with the same CDR3.

Study-level results: With later analysis, a missense DCLRE1C variant became linked to TCR beta V- and J-gene trimming. Earlier analysis yielded a pattern in which most TCR beta V segments were productive about 87% or about 30% of the time. Roughly even sequencing depth across donors was the assumption behind the presence/absence analyses. HLA alleles showed associations with 15,000 to 20,000 TCR beta sequences in a later analysis, at a 0.05 false discovery rate.

With 60 Vbeta and 13 Jbeta primers, the PCR was carried out. The table came from immunoSEQ multiplex PCR; TCRdb's copy has only in-frame clones and leaves some out. The data show about 140,000 clones, approximately 79% seen once. Trimming took off 1 base at V and 5 bases at J, with 8 bases between the two ends. The CDR3 runs 13 residues. Germline V gene lookup returns CDR1 LNHNV and CDR2 YYDKDF (reference sequence). Sequencing was done on a sample of PBMCs. This TCR came from a woman aged 45-59 years in good health and CMV-seropositive. This chain uses TRBV15 with TRBJ2-5; possibly TRBD2 for D (5 bases). CDR3 amino acids: CATSRGGGETQYF. CDR3 sequence (DNA): TGTGCCACCAGCAGAGGCGGCGGGGAGACCCAGTACTTC.